This T cell receptor beta chain was obtained from a study of PD-1 blockade in mismatch repair-deficient tumors. Study-wide results and limits: Tumor-resident clones, often absent from pretreatment blood, expanded after pembrolizumab and then contracted.

A note on this clone: The target antigen is unknown.

Here immunoSEQ multiplex PCR was the method, and the copy in TCRdb shows in-frame clones only, minus some. Counted here are about 120,000 clones, 85% to 90% occurring once; the ten biggest clones make up roughly 10%. The CDR3 spans 13 residues. V lost 5 bases and J lost 6, with 13 bases in between. CDR1 and CDR2 from the germline V gene are MNHEY and SMNVEV (reference sequence). Mismatch repair deficiency was confirmed in all patients, by PCR or immunohistochemistry. TCR sequencing covered a few patients who responded to pembrolizumab. The rearrangement joins TRBV27 to TRBJ1-2, with D perhaps matching TRBD1 (6 bases). The material sequenced was peripheral blood, taken roughly 70 weeks after starting pembrolizumab. This clonotype was sampled from an adult with mismatch repair-deficient cancer. CDR3 sequence: CASSIRGFHGYTF. DNA for the CDR3: TGTGCCAGCAGTATCAGGGGATTTCATGGCTACACCTTC.